These 24 T cell receptor beta chains came from one sample sequenced in a study of blood T cell repertoires in COVID-19. Generated by immunoSEQ multiplex PCR, the TCRdb table keeps only in-frame clones and is missing some. The sample gives 120,000 to 150,000 clones, 84% of which show up once; around 6.7% is in the top ten. The sample taken for sequencing was peripheral blood. These receptors came from a woman aged 45-65 years in a cohort sampled during active or convalescent COVID-19.

The table lists this clone with a count of one. The chain uses TRBV2 and TRBJ2-5; D not certain. In germline, CDR1 is SNHLY, CDR2 FYNNEI. This CDR3 comprises 11 residues. Trimming removed 6 bases at V and 2 bases at J, with 4 bases between. The CDR3 coding sequence is TGTGCCAGCAGGGAGCAAGAGACCCAGTACTTC. It codes for CASREQETQYF.

The chain is built from TRBV7-2 and TRBJ2-1; the D gene is possibly TRBD1 (5 bases). The CDR3 sequence is 18 residues long. The V and J ends lost 2 bases and 4 bases respectively, with 21 bases between them. CDR1 and CDR2 (germline): SGHTA, FQGNSA. CDR3 nucleotide sequence: TGTGCCAGCAGCTTACAGGGTTTGTGGGCGTTCGGATACAATGAGCAGTTCTTC. Amino acids: CASSLQGLWAFGYNEQFF.

V gene TRBV28 combines with J gene TRBJ1-6; D unresolved. Per the germline V gene, CDR1 is MDHEN and CDR2 is SYDVKM. This CDR3 is built from 12 residues. V lost 8 bases and J lost 7, with 9 bases in between. CDR3 nucleotides: TGTGCCAGCGTTTCCTTGAATTCACCCCTCCACTTT. Amino acids: CASVSLNSPLHF. The full variable domain, its missing parts supplied by reference TRBV28 and TRBJ1-6, is DVKVTQSSRYLVKRTGEKVFLECVQDMDHENMFWYRQDPGLGLRLIYFSYDVKMKEKGDIPEGYSVSREKKERFSLILESASTNQTSMYLCASVSLNSPLHFGNGTRLTVT.

The chain combines TRBV7-9 with TRBJ1-1; D is undetermined. The CDR3 spans 12 residues. CDR1 SEHNR and CDR2 FQNEAQ come from the germline V gene (reference sequence). V was cut by 7 bases and J by 0 bases, with 6 bases left in between. The CDR3 DNA reads TGTGCCAGCACTAGCATGAACACTGAAGCTTTCTTT. Protein sequence: CASTSMNTEAFF.

This clone has just a few counts. The rearrangement joins TRBV4-1 to TRBJ2-3, with 13 bases that match TRBD2. CDR3 length equals 17 residues. V gave up 0 bases and J gave up 5 bases; unmatched junction bases: 5. Germline CDR1 MGHRA, CDR2 YSYEKL. The CDR3 region is CASSQDWTSGGLDTQYF. The CDR3 DNA reads as TGCGCCAGCAGCCAAGATTGGACTAGCGGGGGATTAGATACGCAGTATTTT.

This sequence joins TRBV5-1 and TRBJ2-6; 8 positions match TRBD1. Germline lookup yields CDR1 SGHRS and CDR2 YFSETQ. The junction had 4 bases not matched to a gene; V was cut back by 2 bases and J by 0 bases. The CDR3 covers 17 residues. CDR3 loop: CASSFMGQDSGANVLTF. As DNA, the CDR3 is TGCGCCAGCAGCTTTATGGGACAGGACTCTGGGGCCAACGTCCTGACTTTC. The entire variable domain, with the rest obtained from reference TRBV5-1 and TRBJ2-6, is as follows: KAGVTQTPRYLIKTRGQQVTLSCSPISGHRSVSWYQQTPGQGLQFLFEYFSETQRNKGNFPGRFSGRQFSNSRSEMNVSTLELGDSALYLCASSFMGQDSGANVLTFGAGSRLTVL.

The rearrangement joins TRBV4-3 to TRBJ2-2; D uncertain. V was trimmed by 0 bases and J by 0 bases, leaving 8 bases between them. Germline CDR1 is LGHNA and CDR2 is YSLEER. This CDR3 has 16 residues. The CDR3 is CASSQEGRTNTGELFF. CDR3 nucleotides: TGCGCCAGCAGCCAAGAAGGCAGGACGAACACCGGGGAGCTGTTTTTT.

For the CDR3, the DNA is TGCGCCAGCAGCAGGACAGCAGGTAGTGGAAACACCATATATTTT. Translated, it gives CASSRTAGSGNTIYF. This chain joins TRBV5-1 and TRBJ1-3, with TRBD1 as a possible D gene (6 bases). V was clipped by 4 bases and J by 3 bases, with 14 bases between them. The CDR3 sequence is 15 residues long. Germline V lookup: CDR1 SGHRS, CDR2 YFSETQ.

This chain joins TRBV29-1 and TRBJ1-1, with 7 positions matching TRBD1. The J segment lost 3 bases and the V segment lost 5 bases, leaving 6 bases of the junction unmatched. This CDR3 is built from 13 residues. Germline CDR1 and CDR2: SQVTM and ANQGSEA. The CDR3 DNA sequence: TGCAGCGTTATTAGGGGGCTGGACACTGAAGCTTTCTTT. Translated: CSVIRGLDTEAFF.

The rearrangement joins TRBV9 to TRBJ2-2, with a tentative D call TRBD2 (5 bases). The V gene's germline CDR1 is SGDLS and CDR2 YYNGEE. CDR3 length: 15 amino acids. Trimming left V 4 bases short and J 0 bases short, with 10 bases between. This CDR3 is CASSPPGSNTGELFF. DNA for the CDR3: TGTGCCAGCAGCCCCCCGGGATCGAACACCGGGGAGCTGTTTTTT.

The gene calls are TRBV5-1 and TRBJ2-2; a weak D match, TRBD1 (5 bases). The germline V gene encodes CDR1 SGHRS and CDR2 YFSETQ. CDR3 length equals 16 residues. Trimming shortened V by 0 bases and J by 3 bases, and 12 bases separated the two germline ends. CDR3 amino acids: CASSLVQVEDTGELFF. The CDR3 nucleotides read TGCGCCAGCAGCTTGGTACAGGTCGAGGACACCGGGGAGCTGTTTTTT.

The chain employs TRBV29-1 and TRBJ1-1; a weak D match, TRBD1 (5 bases). Trimming left V 2 bases short and J 1 base short, with 8 bases between. CDR1 and CDR2 (germline): SQVTM, ANQGSEA. The CDR3 has 13 residues. CDR3 nucleotides: TGCAGCGTTGAACTGGGGGGGAACACTGAAGCTTTCTTT. Translating gives CSVELGGNTEAFF.

The chain couples TRBV2 to TRBJ2-2; 8 bases agree with TRBD2. The trim removed 6 bases at V and 3 bases at J, leaving 3 bases unmatched. This CDR3 is 14 amino acids long. CDR1 and CDR2 (germline): SNHLY, FYNNEI. The CDR3 bases are TGTGCCAGCAGGGGTAGCGGGGACACCGGGGAGCTGTTTTTT. Its protein product is CASRGSGDTGELFF.

The chain joins TRBV2 to TRBJ2-2, with TRBD1 identical over 10 bases. Germline values: CDR1 SNHLY, CDR2 FYNNEI. J lost 5 bases, V lost 6 bases, and 12 bases had no gene match. The CDR3 totals 17 residues. CDR3 residues: CASSRSGRTGGTGELFF. The CDR3 nucleotides are TGTGCCAGCAGCCGAAGCGGAAGGACAGGGGGAACCGGGGAGCTGTTTTTT.

This chain connects TRBV25-1 to TRBJ1-4; 7 positions match TRBD1. The CDR3 loop spans 14 amino acids. Per the germline V gene, CDR1 is MGHDK and CDR2 is SYGVNS. The J segment lost 4 bases and the V segment lost 7 bases, leaving 6 bases of the junction unmatched. CDR3 protein: CASKVSGGNEKLFF. CDR3 nucleotide sequence: TGTGCCAGCAAAGTTTCAGGGGGTAATGAAAAACTGTTTTTT.

This rearrangement joins TRBV5-1 to TRBJ1-3, with 8 nucleotides matching TRBD1. J gave up 0 bases and V 1 base, and 0 bases lay outside the gene matches. The CDR3 spans 15 residues. CDR1 is SGHRS, CDR2 YFSETQ, per germline. The CDR3 reads CASSLQGASGNTIYF. CDR3 nucleotide sequence: TGCGCCAGCAGCTTGCAGGGGGCCTCTGGAAACACCATATATTTT. Complete variable domain (other parts from reference TRBV5-1 and TRBJ1-3): KAGVTQTPRYLIKTRGQQVTLSCSPISGHRSVSWYQQTPGQGLQFLFEYFSETQRNKGNFPGRFSGRQFSNSRSEMNVSTLELGDSALYLCASSLQGASGNTIYFGEGSWLTVV.

This chain uses TRBV19 with TRBJ1-1; TRBD1 matches at 8 bases. The J segment lost 5 bases and the V segment lost 4 bases, leaving 9 bases of the junction unmatched. From germline, CDR1 is LNHDA and CDR2 SQIVND (reference sequence). This CDR3 spans 15 amino acids. The CDR3 protein is CASSTPPGGVTEAFF. CDR3 bases: TGTGCCAGTAGTACCCCGCCAGGGGGCGTAACTGAAGCTTTCTTT.

V is TRBV6-2 or TRBV6-3 and J is TRBJ2-3; TRBD1 agrees at 7 bases. The CDR3 spans 16 residues. V gave up 5 bases and J gave up 4 bases; unmatched junction bases: 12. Per germline, CDR1 MNHEY and CDR2 SVGEGT. The CDR3 region has the DNA TGTGCCAGCAGTAAAGGACAGGTACGAGGGGCAGATACGCAGTATTTT. Protein: CASSKGQVRGADTQYF.

The J gene is TRBJ1-4, the V gene TRBV29-1, with 9 positions matching TRBD1. J was trimmed by 9 bases and V by 7 bases; bases with no gene match: 12. The V gene's germline CDR1 is SQVTM and CDR2 ANQGSEA. This CDR3 region has 14 residues. The CDR3 here is CSAYTGTGSKKLFF. The CDR3 region has the DNA TGCAGCGCTTATACCGGGACAGGGTCTAAAAAACTGTTTTTT.

J is TRBJ2-1 and V is TRBV6-2 or TRBV6-3; tentative D call: TRBD2 (6 bases). Deletions cut 5 bases from V and 0 bases from J, with 11 bases between. The germline V gene has CDR1 MNHEY and CDR2 SVGEGT. The CDR3 totals 15 residues. CDR3 residues: CASSQGLLSYNEQFF. CDR3 bases: TGTGCCAGCAGTCAGGGACTGCTCTCCTACAATGAGCAGTTCTTC.

The rearrangement joins TRBV30 to TRBJ1-1; D uncertain. This CDR3 is built from 13 residues. V lost 1 base, J lost 7 bases, and 13 bases lay in between. Germline lookup yields CDR1 GTSNPN and CDR2 SVGIG (reference sequence). The CDR3 here is CAWSGIADGEAFF. The DNA of the CDR3 is TGTGCCTGGAGTGGCATAGCGGATGGTGAAGCTTTCTTT.

The rearrangement uses TRBV4-3 and TRBJ1-1; D is ambiguous. Germline CDR1 LGHNA, CDR2 YSLEER. The CDR3 runs 14 residues. Trimming removed 3 bases at V and 0 bases at J, with 8 bases between. CDR3 sequence (DNA): TGCGCCAGCAGCCAGGGCAGAATGAACACTGAAGCTTTCTTT. This sequence encodes CASSQGRMNTEAFF.

J is TRBJ1-5 and V is TRBV6-1, with D maybe TRBD1 (5 bases). This CDR3 is built from 16 residues. Trimming removed 1 base at V and 0 bases at J, with 10 bases between. Germline assignment: CDR1 MNHNS and CDR2 SASEGT. CDR3 sequence (DNA): TGTGCCAGCAGTGAAGAGGCGGGGACTAGCAATCAGCCCCAGCATTTT. It encodes CASSEEAGTSNQPQHF.

V and J are TRBV12-5 and TRBJ1-2; D unclear. The CDR3 has 12 residues. Germline CDR1 is LGHNT and CDR2 is FRNRAP. V shed 2 bases and J shed 8 bases, with 9 bases lying between them. CDR3 sequence (DNA): TGTGCTAGTGGTTTGCTACTAGAGGGCTACACCTTC. Translating it yields CASGLLLEGYTF. The entire variable domain, with the rest obtained from reference TRBV12-5 and TRBJ1-2, is as follows: DARVTQTPRHKVTEMGQEVTMRCQPILGHNTVFWYRQTMMQGLELLAYFRNRAPLDDSGMPKDRFSAEMPDATLATLKIQPSEPRDSAVYFCASGLLLEGYTFGSGTRLTVV.